Each of the 17 T cell receptor beta chains below was sequenced from the same sample in a study of T cell changes during pregnancy in multiple sclerosis. Assay used: immunoSEQ multiplex PCR; TCRdb lists only in-frame clones, some missing. This table has about 110,000 clones, roughly 92% appearing once. The sequences come from peripheral blood, collected after pregnancy. Every receptor here comes from a female donor with multiple sclerosis, enrolled in a pregnancy study.

The V gene is TRBV28, the J gene TRBJ1-1; possible D gene TRBD1, 5 bases. This CDR3 comprises 14 residues. Deletions cut 5 bases from V and 4 bases from J, with 14 bases between. From germline, CDR1 is MDHEN and CDR2 SYDVKM. The CDR3 region is CASSRREETTEAFF. CDR3 sequence (DNA): TGTGCCAGCAGTCGCAGGGAGGAGACCACTGAAGCTTTCTTT.

The J gene is TRBJ2-6, the V gene TRBV18, with D possibly matching TRBD1 (5 bases). The CDR3 covers 15 residues. Germline assignment: CDR1 KGHSH and CDR2 LQKENI. V was cut by 4 bases and J by 3 bases, with 10 bases left in between. CDR3 amino acids: CASSLQGGGANVLTF. Written as DNA, the CDR3 is TGTGCCAGCTCACTGCAGGGTGGTGGGGCCAACGTCCTGACTTTC.

V and J are TRBV19 and TRBJ1-6; possibly TRBD1 for D (6 bases). The CDR3 is 14 amino acids. Trimming shortened V by 3 bases and J by 9 bases, and 12 bases separated the two germline ends. Germline V gene lookup returns CDR1 LNHDA and CDR2 SQIVND (reference sequence). In DNA, the CDR3 is TGTGCCAGTAGTATTTCAGGGGTTCTTTCACCCCTCCACTTT. Amino acids: CASSISGVLSPLHF.

The chain joins TRBV19 to TRBJ2-7; D gene unclear. Trimming removed 0 bases from V and 2 bases from J, with 5 bases in between. CDR1 LNHDA and CDR2 SQIVND come from the germline V gene (reference sequence). This CDR3 has 13 residues. The CDR3 DNA reads TGTGCCAGTAGTATAGAGGCCGCCTACGAGCAGTACTTC. Protein sequence: CASSIEAAYEQYF.

V and J are TRBV5-8 and TRBJ2-1, with 7 bases lining up with TRBD1. CDR1 and CDR2 (germline): SGHTS, YDEGEE. The ends lost 4 bases at V and 1 base at J; junction bases unmatched: 5. This CDR3 is built from 15 residues. CDR3: CASSTGTESYNEQFF. CDR3 bases: TGTGCCAGCAGCACCGGGACAGAGTCCTACAATGAGCAGTTCTTC.

This clone was observed a single time. The V and J genes are TRBV19 and TRBJ1-4; no definite D call. Trimming left V 6 bases short and J 10 bases short, with 18 bases between. The CDR3 extends over 14 amino acids. Germline values: CDR1 LNHDA, CDR2 SQIVND (reference sequence). This chain's CDR3 is CASRPPRGEGKLFF. CDR3 bases: TGTGCCAGTAGGCCCCCCCGGGGAGAGGGAAAACTGTTTTTT.

This rearrangement joins TRBV5-1 to TRBJ1-1, with a possible D match to TRBD1 (5 bases). CDR1 SGHRS and CDR2 YFSETQ come from the germline V gene. This CDR3 region has 13 residues. The germline V and J ends were trimmed by 4 bases and 3 bases, with 10 bases remaining between them. The CDR3, as DNA: TGCGCCAGCAGCCTCCTACAGGACACTGAAGCTTTCTTT. Its translation is CASSLLQDTEAFF.

V usage is TRBV5-6 and J usage is TRBJ1-1; 9 nucleotides line up with TRBD1. Unmatched junction bases numbered 3, after V lost 3 bases and J lost 3 bases. This CDR3 region has 14 residues. Germline V gene sequence: CDR1 SGHDT, CDR2 YYEEEE. CDR3 residues: CASSYRGRDTEAFF. CDR3 nucleotides: TGTGCCAGCAGCTACAGGGGGCGAGACACTGAAGCTTTCTTT.

The chain has TRBV2 and TRBJ1-2, with D possibly being TRBD1 (6 bases). The CDR3 sequence is 13 residues long. Germline V gene sequence: CDR1 SNHLY, CDR2 FYNNEI. V lost 7 bases and J lost 8, with 17 bases in between. In nucleotides, the CDR3 is TGTGCCAGCACGAGAGGGGGGGCAGGGGGCTACACCTTC. The encoded protein is CASTRGGAGGYTF.

The chain uses TRBV30 and TRBJ2-1; tentative D call: TRBD1 (5 bases). The CDR3 contains 13 residues. Between the trimmed V and J ends, which lost 0 bases and 9 bases, there was a span of 12 bases. Germline CDR1 GTSNPN, CDR2 SVGIG (reference sequence). As DNA, the CDR3 is TGTGCCTGGAGTGTAATCGCGGACACTGAGCAGTTCTTC. Translated, it gives CAWSVIADTEQFF.

The chain has TRBV6-5 and TRBJ2-7; tentatively, D is TRBD1 (6 bases). This CDR3 has 14 residues. V was clipped by 7 bases and J by 1 base, with 14 bases between them. Germline loops: CDR1 MNHEY, CDR2 SVGAGI. CDR3 loop: CASTLTQGSYEQYF. CDR3 sequence (DNA): TGTGCCAGCACTCTAACACAGGGTTCCTACGAGCAGTACTTC.

This sequence joins TRBV7-9 and TRBJ1-2, with TRBD1 as a possible D gene (5 bases). Germline V gives CDR1 SEHNR, CDR2 FQNEAQ (reference sequence). This CDR3 region has 13 residues. The V and J ends lost 4 bases and 2 bases respectively, with 8 bases between them. The CDR3 sequence: CASSSTENYGYTF. DNA for the CDR3: TGTGCCAGCAGCTCGACAGAAAACTATGGCTACACCTTC.

This sequence joins TRBV28 and TRBJ2-3; tentatively, D is TRBD1 (7 bases). CDR3 length equals 14 residues. V lost 6 bases, J lost 6 bases, and 16 bases lay in between. In germline, CDR1 is MDHEN, CDR2 SYDVKM. The CDR3 DNA reads TGTGCCAGCAGGGCCAGGGGGGAGGCCGATACGCAGTATTTT. Translation: CASRARGEADTQYF.

V gene TRBV27 combines with J gene TRBJ2-7; 8 bases agree with TRBD1. The V segment lost 3 bases and the J segment 5 bases; nucleotides outside the gene matches: 3. The germline V gene encodes CDR1 MNHEY and CDR2 SMNVEV (reference sequence). The CDR3 has 13 amino acids. The CDR3 nucleotides are TGTGCCAGCAGTTTGTTGGACAGGGACGAGCAGTACTTC. The encoded protein is CASSLLDRDEQYF.

The gene calls are TRBV28 and TRBJ1-5, with 8 bases aligning to TRBD1. The CDR3 spans 15 residues. CDR1 is MDHEN, CDR2 SYDVKM, per germline. The V and J ends lost 8 bases and 2 bases, in that order; junction bases with no gene match: 8. The CDR3 coding sequence is TGTGCCAGCGGAGCGGACAGGGCCCGCAATCAGCCCCAGCATTTT. It yields the protein CASGADRARNQPQHF.

There are a few counts of this clone. V usage is TRBV19 and J usage is TRBJ1-1; unclear D gene. There are 16 residues in the CDR3. Trimming shortened V by 4 bases and J by 1 base, and 16 bases separated the two germline ends. The germline V gene has CDR1 LNHDA and CDR2 SQIVND (reference sequence). For the CDR3, the DNA is TGTGCCAGTAGTAACCCCCGGACGGAGGGGAACACTGAAGCTTTCTTT. It translates to CASSNPRTEGNTEAFF.

The genes are TRBV28 and TRBJ2-7; 7 nucleotides align to TRBD2. J gave up 2 bases and V 11 bases, and 9 bases lay outside the gene matches. From germline, CDR1 is MDHEN and CDR2 SYDVKM. CDR3 length: 13 residues. CDR3 nucleotides: TGTGCCCACACCGGGGGGAATACCTACGAGCAGTACTTC. Translation: CAHTGGNTYEQYF.